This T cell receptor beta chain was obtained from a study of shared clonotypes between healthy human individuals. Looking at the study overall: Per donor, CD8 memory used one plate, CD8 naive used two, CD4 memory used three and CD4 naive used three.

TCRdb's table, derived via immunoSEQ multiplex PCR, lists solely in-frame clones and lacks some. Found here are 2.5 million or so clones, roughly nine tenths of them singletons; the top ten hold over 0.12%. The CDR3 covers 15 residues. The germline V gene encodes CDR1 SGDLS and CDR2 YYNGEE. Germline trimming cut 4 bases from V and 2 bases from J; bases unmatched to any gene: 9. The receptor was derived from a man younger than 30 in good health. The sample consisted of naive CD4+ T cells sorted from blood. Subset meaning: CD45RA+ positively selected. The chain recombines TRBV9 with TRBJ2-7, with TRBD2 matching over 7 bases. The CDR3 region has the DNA TGTGCCAGCAGCCCTCGCGGGGGATCCACCTACGAGCAGTACTTC. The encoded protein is CASSPRGGSTYEQYF.